The 28 T cell receptor beta chains presented below share a single source sample, sequenced in a study of blood T cell repertoires in COVID-19. This table comes from immunoSEQ multiplex PCR, and its TCRdb copy is limited to in-frame clones, with some not included. Seen here are roughly 290,000 clones, roughly 89% observed once, and the top ten hold 1.5% to 2%. Material for sequencing was PBMCs or T cells enriched from blood (not recorded which). The receptors shown here come from a woman in her thirties or forties who had recovered from COVID-19.

The chain carries TRBV7-9 and TRBJ2-5; TRBD1 aligns across 7 bases. This CDR3 region has 15 residues. Germline CDR1 SEHNR, CDR2 FQNEAQ (reference sequence). The J segment lost 4 bases and the V segment lost 2 bases, leaving 7 bases of the junction unmatched. The CDR3 nucleotides read TGTGCCAGCAGCTTACGCCGGACAGGTTTAGAGACCCAGTACTTC. This gives the protein CASSLRRTGLETQYF. Filled out from reference TRBV7-9 and TRBJ2-5, the complete variable domain reads DTGVSQNPRHKITKRGQNVTFRCDPISEHNRLYWYRQTLGQGPEFLTYFQNEAQLEKSRLLSDRFSAERPKGSFSTLEIQRTEQGDSAMYLCASSLRRTGLETQYFGPGTRLLVL.

The chain combines TRBV20-1 with TRBJ1-2; D gene unclear. The V and J ends lost 5 bases and 8 bases respectively, with 12 bases between them. In germline, CDR1 is DFQATT, CDR2 SNEGSKA (reference sequence). CDR3 size: 11 residues. The CDR3 coding sequence is TGCAGTGCTGACTTTGGCTACGGCTACACCTTC. Translated, it gives CSADFGYGYTF.

The V call is TRBV28, the J call TRBJ2-7, with a tentative D call TRBD2 (8 bases). V was shortened by 9 bases and J by 0 bases, with 18 bases between the two germline ends. Germline CDR1 is MDHEN and CDR2 is SYDVKM. The CDR3 has 15 residues. The CDR3 nucleotides read TGTGCCAGTACCCCAGGGGGACTAGGCTCCTACGAGCAGTACTTC. Its protein is CASTPGGLGSYEQYF.

V is TRBV14 and J is TRBJ1-2; D unresolved. From germline, CDR1 is SGHDN and CDR2 FVKESK. V gave up 0 bases and J gave up 4 bases, with 12 bases separating them. CDR3 length equals 15 residues. The CDR3 DNA is TGTGCCAGCAGCCAAGAAGCGGGCGCTCTCTATGGCTACACCTTC. This translates into CASSQEAGALYGYTF.

The chain couples TRBV18 to TRBJ1-1, with D hard to call. The CDR3 loop spans 12 amino acids. Trimming pared 1 base from V and 5 bases from J, leaving 5 bases between. Germline-derived CDR1 and CDR2 are KGHSH and LQKENI. Here the CDR3 DNA reads TGTGCCAGCTCACCACAGAGAACTGAAGCTTTCTTT. Protein: CASSPQRTEAFF.

Concerning this clone: Relative to the germline gene, one junction end is altered; a read error may explain this. The chain employs TRBV15 and TRBJ2-7; TRBD2 matches 11 bases. Germline values: CDR1 LNHNV, CDR2 YYDKDF (reference sequence). This CDR3 region has 16 residues. The CDR3 here is CATSRHSGRASHEQYF. CDR3 nucleotide sequence: TGTGCCACCAGCAGACATAGCGGGAGGGCCTCCCACGAGCAGTACTTC.

This chain links TRBV29-1 with TRBJ1-1; D is ambiguous. Trimming pared 4 bases from V and 1 base from J, leaving 13 bases between. Germline V CDR1 and CDR2: SQVTM, ANQGSEA. There are 14 residues in the CDR3. The DNA for the CDR3 is TGCAGCGTTGGGCCACGGCAGGCGAACACTGAAGCTTTCTTT. Translated: CSVGPRQANTEAFF.

The rearrangement joins TRBV6-5 to TRBJ2-7; 7 bases agree with TRBD1. Trimming cost V 2 bases and J 5 bases; bases outside gene matches: 6. Germline loops: CDR1 MNHEY, CDR2 SVGAGI. This CDR3 region has 14 residues. The chain's CDR3 is CASSYEGAIHEQYF. CDR3 DNA: TGTGCCAGCAGTTACGAGGGGGCGATCCACGAGCAGTACTTC.

The chain uses TRBV30 and TRBJ2-1, with D possibly matching TRBD2 (6 bases). The CDR3 covers 15 residues. The germline V and J ends were trimmed by 2 bases and 0 bases, with 11 bases remaining between them. Germline V gene sequence: CDR1 GTSNPN, CDR2 SVGIG (reference sequence). The CDR3 nucleotides read TGTGCCTGGAGTCTACTAGCAGCCTCCTACAATGAGCAGTTCTTC. Protein: CAWSLLAASYNEQFF.

The chain carries TRBV30 and TRBJ2-3, with 9 bases identical to TRBD2. V lost 5 bases, J lost 1 base, and 7 bases stayed unmatched. The CDR3 is 15 residues long. CDR1 is GTSNPN, CDR2 SVGIG, per germline (reference sequence). CDR3 bases: TGTGCCTGGGGGCTAGCGGGGTTTGGCACAGATACGCAGTATTTT. Translating gives CAWGLAGFGTDTQYF.

V is TRBV29-1 and J is TRBJ1-1; D is undetermined. V lost 3 bases to trimming and J lost 8 bases, with 16 bases between them. The germline V gene encodes CDR1 SQVTM and CDR2 ANQGSEA. The CDR3 runs 13 residues. CDR3: CSVDEGPLREAFF. Here the CDR3 DNA reads TGCAGCGTTGACGAGGGCCCGTTGAGGGAAGCTTTCTTT.

This chain links TRBV6-4 with TRBJ1-2; 7 bases fit TRBD1. Unmatched junction bases numbered 11, after V lost 3 bases and J lost 7 bases. CDR1 MRHNA and CDR2 SNTAGT come from the germline V gene. This CDR3 has 15 residues. As DNA, the CDR3 is TGTGCCAGCAGTGAAGTTGGAGGGGGCGCCGGTGGCTACACCTTC. Amino acids: CASSEVGGGAGGYTF.

CDR3 sequence reads: CASSPTWGGGASGYTF. Written as DNA, the CDR3 is TGTGCCAGCAGCCCTACCTGGGGCGGGGGAGCTTCTGGCTACACCTTC. The chain employs TRBV7-8 and TRBJ1-2; the D gene is possibly TRBD1 (5 bases). Per germline, CDR1 SGHVS and CDR2 FQNEAQ. The CDR3 is made up of 16 amino acids. V lost 5 bases, J lost 7 bases, and 23 bases lay in between.

This clone has only one observation. The chain uses TRBV4-3 and TRBJ2-3, with 7 bases identical to TRBD1. CDR1 LGHNA and CDR2 YSLEER come from the germline V gene. This CDR3 is 14 amino acids long. Losses at the gene ends were 2 bases for V and 4 bases for J; bases not matched to a gene: 3. CDR3 amino acids: CASSQRQGPDTQYF. The CDR3 DNA sequence: TGCGCCAGCAGCCAAAGACAGGGCCCAGATACGCAGTATTTT.

The genes are TRBV7-3 and TRBJ1-4, with 8 bases fitting TRBD1. CDR1 is SGHTA, CDR2 FQGTGA, per germline. This CDR3 contains 19 residues. V shed 2 bases and J 0 bases; nucleotides not matched to a gene: 11. The CDR3 DNA follows: TGTGCCAGCAGCTTAGTCAGGGGGCAACGGAAAGCAACTAATGAAAAACTGTTTTTT. Protein: CASSLVRGQRKATNEKLFF.

The chain links TRBV9 to TRBJ1-1; the D gene is possibly TRBD1 (6 bases). V lost 4 bases and J lost 4, with 14 bases in between. CDR1 and CDR2 (germline): SGDLS, YYNGEE. This CDR3 is 14 amino acids long. The chain's CDR3 is CASSTQTGSTEAFF. In DNA form, the CDR3 reads TGTGCCAGCAGCACTCAGACAGGCAGCACTGAAGCTTTCTTT.

V is TRBV5-4 and J is TRBJ1-2, with D perhaps matching TRBD1 (6 bases). Deletions cut 5 bases from V and 5 bases from J, with 19 bases between. Germline CDR1 and CDR2: SGHNT and YYREEE (reference sequence). This CDR3 spans 15 amino acids. CDR3 amino acids: CASRSNRDLGYGYTF. The CDR3 DNA reads TGTGCCAGCAGGTCTAACAGGGACCTGGGGTATGGCTACACCTTC.

Regarding this clone: Other DNA sequences in this sample translate to the same CDR3. This chain uses TRBV5-1 with TRBJ2-5; 11 nucleotides agree with TRBD1. Germline V gene sequence: CDR1 SGHRS, CDR2 YFSETQ. V dropped 4 bases and J dropped 4; count of bases not matched to a gene: 3. The CDR3 is made up of 14 amino acids. This CDR3 is CASSPGQGAETQYF. For the CDR3, the DNA is TGCGCCAGCAGCCCTGGACAGGGGGCAGAGACCCAGTACTTC. The full variable domain, completed using reference TRBV5-1 and TRBJ2-5, is KAGVTQTPRYLIKTRGQQVTLSCSPISGHRSVSWYQQTPGQGLQFLFEYFSETQRNKGNFPGRFSGRQFSNSRSEMNVSTLELGDSALYLCASSPGQGAETQYFGPGTRLLVL.

V is TRBV6-5 and J is TRBJ2-2; 8 bases are shared with TRBD1. The CDR3 loop spans 15 amino acids. Germline loops: CDR1 MNHEY, CDR2 SVGAGI. V was pared by 8 bases and J by 5 bases, with 10 bases of the junction left unmatched. The CDR3 loop is CASGQGAQVTGELFF. Written as DNA, the CDR3 is TGTGCCAGCGGTCAGGGGGCTCAGGTTACCGGGGAGCTGTTTTTT.

The chain uses TRBV19 and TRBJ1-1, with TRBD1 matching over 9 bases. CDR3 size: 16 residues. The junction had 7 bases not matched to a gene; V was cut back by 4 bases and J by 1 base. CDR1 LNHDA and CDR2 SQIVND come from the germline V gene (reference sequence). CDR3 nucleotides: TGTGCCAGTAGTACCTACAGGGGGCCGGGGAACACTGAAGCTTTCTTT. The encoded protein is CASSTYRGPGNTEAFF.

This chain uses TRBV5-1 with TRBJ2-2; 9 nucleotides match TRBD1. The CDR3 spans 16 residues. V lost 4 bases and J lost 0; bases outside the gene matches: 4. The germline gives CDR1 SGHRS, CDR2 YFSETQ. Here the CDR3 DNA reads TGCGCCAGCAGCCCCAGACAGGGGGCGAACACCGGGGAGCTGTTTTTT. As protein: CASSPRQGANTGELFF.

The chain couples TRBV6-6 to TRBJ2-7; 14 bases line up with TRBD2. With V trimmed by 7 bases and J by 0 bases, 2 bases remained unmatched. The CDR3 totals 15 residues. Per the germline V gene, CDR1 is MNHNY and CDR2 is SVGAGI (reference sequence). CDR3 coding DNA: TGTGCCAGCAACGGACTAGCGGGGGGCTCCTACGAGCAGTACTTC. Translated: CASNGLAGGSYEQYF.

The V call is TRBV12-3 or TRBV12-4, the J call TRBJ1-1, with D uncertain. V dropped 2 bases and J dropped 0 bases, with 4 bases sitting between them. This CDR3 region has 13 residues. The CDR3, as DNA: TGTGCCAGCAGTTTATCTCTGAACACTGAAGCTTTCTTT. It is translated as CASSLSLNTEAFF.

To note about this clone: Different DNA sequences within this sample yield the same CDR3. The chain has TRBV5-5 and TRBJ1-2; D is uncertain. Germline-derived CDR1 and CDR2 are SGHKS and YYEKEE (reference sequence). The CDR3 is 13 amino acids. V gave up 1 base and J gave up 1 base, with 5 bases separating them. The CDR3 region has the DNA TGTGCCAGCAGCTTGACAGATAACTATGGCTACACCTTC. It is translated as CASSLTDNYGYTF.

CDR3: CASSLGTGEKLFF. CDR3 nucleotide sequence: TGTGCCAGCAGCTTAGGGACAGGGGAAAAACTGTTTTTT. The V call is TRBV7-2, the J call TRBJ1-4; 8 nucleotides agree with TRBD1. Looked up from germline, CDR1 is SGHTA and CDR2 is FQGNSA. The CDR3 sequence is 13 residues long. Losses at the gene ends were 1 base for V and 8 bases for J; bases not matched to a gene: 0.

The chain carries TRBV7-9 and TRBJ1-4; a possible D gene is TRBD1 (6 bases). Between the trimmed V and J ends, which lost 5 bases and 5 bases, there was a span of 15 bases. The CDR3 totals 15 residues. Germline V CDR1 and CDR2: SEHNR, FQNEAQ (reference sequence). DNA of the CDR3: TGTGCCAGCAGCCCGCGGACAGAATTAAATGAAAAACTGTTTTTT. Protein: CASSPRTELNEKLFF.

Concerning this clone: At one end the junction does not follow the germline gene, possibly because of a read error. V gene TRBV11-3 combines with J gene TRBJ2-1; perhaps TRBD2 as D (5 bases). Germline V gives CDR1 SGHNT, CDR2 YENEEA. The CDR3 runs 16 residues. The CDR3 spells CASSLEGSLSNNEQFF. In nucleotides, the CDR3 is TGTGCCAGCAGCTTAGAAGGGAGTCTCTCCAACAATGAGCAGTTCTTC.

V gene TRBV18 combines with J gene TRBJ1-5; 10 nucleotides match TRBD1. In germline, CDR1 is KGHSH, CDR2 LQKENI. The V gene end was trimmed by 4 bases and the J gene end by 2 bases; junction bases not matched to a gene: 5. This CDR3 contains 16 residues. The CDR3: CASSQGTGVGNQPQHF. Written as DNA, the CDR3 is TGTGCCAGCTCACAGGGGACAGGGGTGGGCAATCAGCCCCAGCATTTT.